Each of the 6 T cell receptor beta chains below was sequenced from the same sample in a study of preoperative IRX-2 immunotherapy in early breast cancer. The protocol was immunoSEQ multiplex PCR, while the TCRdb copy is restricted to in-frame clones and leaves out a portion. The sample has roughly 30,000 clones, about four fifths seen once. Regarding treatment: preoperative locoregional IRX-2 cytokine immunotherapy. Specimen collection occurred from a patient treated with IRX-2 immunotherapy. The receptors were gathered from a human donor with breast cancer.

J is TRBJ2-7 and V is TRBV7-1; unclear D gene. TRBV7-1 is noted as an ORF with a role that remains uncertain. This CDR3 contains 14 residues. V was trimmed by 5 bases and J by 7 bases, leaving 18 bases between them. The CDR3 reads CASSRRWNTREQYF. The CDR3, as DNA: TGTGCCAGCAGCCGGCGTTGGAACACGCGGGAGCAGTACTTC.

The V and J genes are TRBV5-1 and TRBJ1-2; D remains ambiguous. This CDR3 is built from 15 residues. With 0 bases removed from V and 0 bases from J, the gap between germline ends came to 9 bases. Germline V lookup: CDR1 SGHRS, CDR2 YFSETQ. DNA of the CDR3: TGCGCCAGCAGCTTGGAGGGCGGAGCTAACTATGGCTACACCTTC. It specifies CASSLEGGANYGYTF.

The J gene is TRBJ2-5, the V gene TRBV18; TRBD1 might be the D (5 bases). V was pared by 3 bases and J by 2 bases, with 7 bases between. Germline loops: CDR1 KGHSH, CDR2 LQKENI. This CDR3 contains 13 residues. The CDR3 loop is CASSPGRQETQYF. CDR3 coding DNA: TGTGCCAGCTCACCGGGGCGGCAAGAGACCCAGTACTTC.

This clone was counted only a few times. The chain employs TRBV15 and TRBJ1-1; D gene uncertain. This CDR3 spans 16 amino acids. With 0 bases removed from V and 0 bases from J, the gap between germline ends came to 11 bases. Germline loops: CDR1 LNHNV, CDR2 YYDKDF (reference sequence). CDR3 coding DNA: TGTGCCACCAGCAGAGATATCCGACGCTTGAACACTGAAGCTTTCTTT. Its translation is CATSRDIRRLNTEAFF. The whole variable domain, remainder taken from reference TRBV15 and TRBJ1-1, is DAMVIQNPRYQVTQFGKPVTLSCSQTLNHNVMYWYQQKSSQAPKLLFHYYDKDFNNEADTPDNFQSRRPNTSFCFLDIRSPGLGDTAMYLCATSRDIRRLNTEAFFGQGTRLTVV.

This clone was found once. CDR3 sequence reads: CASSTGLDYEQYF. The CDR3 DNA follows: TGTGCCAGCTCAACCGGGCTCGACTACGAGCAGTACTTC. V gene TRBV18 combines with J gene TRBJ2-7; D uncertain. V gave up 5 bases and J gave up 3 bases, with 11 bases separating them. Germline CDR1 is KGHSH and CDR2 is LQKENI. The CDR3 is 13 residues long.

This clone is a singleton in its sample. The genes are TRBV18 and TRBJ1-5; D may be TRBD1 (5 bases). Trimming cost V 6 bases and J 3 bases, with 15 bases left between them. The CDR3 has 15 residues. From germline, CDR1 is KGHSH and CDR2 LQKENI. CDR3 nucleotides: TGTGCCAGCTCCCTCCAGGGCCCCCTCAATCAGCCCCAGCATTTT. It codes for CASSLQGPLNQPQHF.